The 19 T cell receptor beta chains presented below share a single source sample, sequenced in a study of cytomegalovirus exposure and HLA in healthy donors. The PCR was carried out with 60 Vbeta primers and 13 Jbeta primers. Libraries were prepared by immunoSEQ multiplex PCR; TCRdb keeps only in-frame clonotypes and omits some of them. The table lists about 160,000 clones, about 80% of them singletons, with roughly 5% in the top ten. Sequencing was performed on PBMCs. All receptors derive from a man aged 30 to 45 in good health and CMV-seronegative.

The chain employs TRBV6-5 and TRBJ2-7, with 10 bases that match TRBD1. The CDR3 spans 14 residues. CDR1 is MNHEY and CDR2 is SVGAGI in the germline V gene. V lost 10 bases to trimming and J lost 2 bases; unmatched junction nucleotides: 8. The CDR3 DNA follows: TGTGCCATCGCACCGGACAGGGGGGCCTACGAGCAGTACTTC. Encoded protein: CAIAPDRGAYEQYF.

This chain links TRBV7-9 with TRBJ2-2; D is ambiguous. CDR1 is SEHNR and CDR2 is FQNEAQ in the germline V gene (reference sequence). V lost 2 bases, J lost 1 base, and 17 bases lay in between. This CDR3 comprises 18 residues. The CDR3 DNA sequence: TGTGCCAGCAGCTTACCTCGTCAGGCAACCTGGAACACCGGGGAGCTGTTTTTT. As protein: CASSLPRQATWNTGELFF.

V usage is TRBV29-1 and J usage is TRBJ1-1; the D is unclear. CDR3 length equals 13 residues. Germline lookup yields CDR1 SQVTM and CDR2 ANQGSEA. V lost 5 bases and J 5 bases, leaving 15 bases between the germline ends. CDR3 DNA sequence: TGCAGCGTTTTATGGAGGTTAGGGACTGAAGCTTTCTTT. Translating it yields CSVLWRLGTEAFF.

The chain employs TRBV7-9 and TRBJ2-7; D remains unclear. The CDR3 runs to 12 residues. CDR1 SEHNR and CDR2 FQNEAQ come from the germline V gene (reference sequence). V lost 5 bases to trimming and J lost 1 base, with 6 bases between them. CDR3 in amino acids: CASSRGSYEQYF. In DNA, the CDR3 is TGTGCCAGCAGCCGAGGTTCCTACGAGCAGTACTTC.

The genes are TRBV30 and TRBJ1-6, with 9 bases identical to TRBD1. Germline values: CDR1 GTSNPN, CDR2 SVGIG (reference sequence). With 3 bases clipped from V and 5 bases from J, the junction kept 5 bases outside the gene matches. The CDR3 contains 15 residues. In DNA, the CDR3 is TGTGCCTGGAGGCCGGGGACAGGGAATAATTCACCCCTCCACTTT. It encodes CAWRPGTGNNSPLHF. Based on the CDR3 plus reference TRBV30 and TRBJ1-6, the full variable domain is SQTIHQWPATLVQPVGSPLSLECTVEGTSNPNLYWYRQAAGRGLQLLFYSVGIGQISSEVPQNLSASRPQDRQFILSSKKLLLSDSGFYLCAWRPGTGNNSPLHFGNGTRLTVT.

This rearrangement joins TRBV5-8 to TRBJ2-1; 9 positions match TRBD2. The junction had 3 bases not matched to a gene; V was cut back by 4 bases and J by 7 bases. Germline V gene sequence: CDR1 SGHTS, CDR2 YDEGEE. This CDR3 has 13 amino acids. CDR3 protein: CASSRLAGNEQFF. The CDR3 nucleotides are TGTGCCAGCAGCCGGCTAGCGGGAAATGAGCAGTTCTTC.

J is TRBJ1-1 and V is TRBV4-1; D might be TRBD1 (6 bases). V lost 4 bases to trimming and J lost 1 base, with 13 bases between them. CDR3 size: 15 residues. Germline-derived CDR1 and CDR2 are MGHRA and YSYEKL. The CDR3 loop is CASSPLKTGNTEAFF. The DNA for the CDR3 is TGCGCCAGCAGCCCTCTTAAGACAGGGAACACTGAAGCTTTCTTT.

The rearrangement uses TRBV19 and TRBJ2-3; no clear D gene. The CDR3 totals 13 residues. Germline V gene lookup returns CDR1 LNHDA and CDR2 SQIVND (reference sequence). Deletions cut 4 bases from V and 3 bases from J, with 8 bases between. This CDR3 is CASSTSSTDTQYF. CDR3 DNA: TGTGCCAGTAGTACGTCCTCTACAGATACGCAGTATTTT.

The table lists this clone with a few counts. The rearrangement uses TRBV4-1 and TRBJ1-1, with D perhaps matching TRBD1 (5 bases). V lost 0 bases and J lost 1, with 21 bases in between. Germline CDR1 is MGHRA and CDR2 is YSYEKL. This CDR3 spans 19 amino acids. The CDR3 DNA reads TGCGCCAGCAGCCAAGATCGGTCTAGAGTGGGGCCTTGGAACACTGAAGCTTTCTTT. It translates to CASSQDRSRVGPWNTEAFF.

The rearrangement uses TRBV28 and TRBJ2-1; 11 bases line up with TRBD2. This CDR3 contains 15 residues. The germline CDR1 and CDR2 sequences are MDHEN and SYDVKM. V lost 6 bases, J lost 5 bases, and 6 bases stayed unmatched. CDR3 in DNA: TGTGCCAGCAGGGCCCGACTAGCGGGGAACAATGAGCAGTTCTTC. Translating gives CASRARLAGNNEQFF.

This clone was detected a few times. This sequence joins TRBV6-5 and TRBJ2-7, with D tentatively TRBD2 (6 bases). From germline, CDR1 is MNHEY and CDR2 SVGAGI. This CDR3 has 14 residues. Between the trimmed V and J ends, which lost 4 bases and 6 bases, there was a span of 16 bases. CDR3 nucleotides: TGTGCCAGCAGTTCTCCGGGACTCCCTATCGAGCAGTACTTC. Amino acids: CASSSPGLPIEQYF.

CDR3 nucleotide sequence: TGTGCCAGCAGCCTAGCCGCAAGCGAAAGCTATGGCTACACCTTC. It is translated as CASSLAASESYGYTF. This sequence joins TRBV27 and TRBJ1-2, with no clear D. Germline V gene data show CDR1 as MNHEY and CDR2 as SMNVEV (reference sequence). The CDR3 loop spans 15 amino acids. V lost 6 bases, J lost 4 bases, and 18 bases lay in between.

The CDR3 DNA sequence: TGTGCCAGCAGTGTGACAGGGAACGGCGAGCAGTACTTC. This encodes CASSVTGNGEQYF. The rearrangement joins TRBV28 to TRBJ2-7, with TRBD1 matching over 7 bases. The CDR3 spans 13 residues. The V and J ends lost 5 bases and 6 bases, in that order; junction bases with no gene match: 7. Germline assignment: CDR1 MDHEN and CDR2 SYDVKM.

The V call is TRBV9, the J call TRBJ2-2; D might be TRBD2 (5 bases). V lost 7 bases to trimming and J lost 7 bases, with 11 bases between them. The CDR3 is made up of 12 amino acids. The V gene's germline CDR1 is SGDLS and CDR2 YYNGEE. The CDR3: CASARRDGELFF. CDR3 in DNA: TGTGCCAGCGCCCGTCGGGACGGGGAGCTGTTTTTT.

This clone was seen a few times. The V and J genes are TRBV27 and TRBJ2-7; unclear D gene. Germline CDR1 and CDR2: MNHEY and SMNVEV (reference sequence). CDR3 length equals 12 residues. The V end was cut by 4 bases, the J end by 0 bases, with 4 bases between. CDR3 nucleotide sequence: TGTGCCAGCAGTTCCGGCTCCTACGAGCAGTACTTC. The encoded protein is CASSSGSYEQYF.

The chain uses TRBV7-3 and TRBJ1-2; no firm D call. The CDR3 covers 10 residues. Deletions cut 5 bases from V and 8 bases from J, with 6 bases between. Germline loops: CDR1 SGHTA, CDR2 FQGTGA. The CDR3 here is CASSRQGYTF. DNA for the CDR3: TGTGCCAGCAGCCGCCAGGGCTACACCTTC.

The V gene is TRBV19, the J gene TRBJ2-5, with D perhaps TRBD2 (5 bases). The end of the DNA fits TRBJ2-7 better, so the J call may be wrong. From germline, CDR1 is LNHDA and CDR2 SQIVND (reference sequence). The CDR3 is made up of 14 amino acids. CDR3 protein: CASTDGGKSYEQYF. The DNA for the CDR3 is TGTGCCAGTACCGATGGAGGTAAAAGCTACGAGCAGTACTTC.

This clone occurred once. V usage is TRBV4-3 and J usage is TRBJ2-7, with D unresolved. CDR1 and CDR2 from the germline V gene are LGHNA and YSLEER. V lost 0 bases and J 7 bases, leaving 7 bases between the germline ends. The CDR3 runs to 12 residues. CDR3: CASSQDPREQYF. CDR3 coding DNA: TGCGCCAGCAGCCAAGATCCCCGTGAGCAGTACTTC.

The rearrangement uses TRBV6-6 and TRBJ2-1; possibly TRBD1 for D (6 bases). V shed 6 bases and J shed 10 bases, with 16 bases lying between them. Looked up from germline, CDR1 is MNHNY and CDR2 is SVGAGI (reference sequence). The CDR3 runs 13 residues. CDR3 protein: CASRGAVGEEQFF. The DNA for the CDR3 is TGTGCCAGCAGGGGGGCGGTTGGTGAAGAGCAGTTCTTC.